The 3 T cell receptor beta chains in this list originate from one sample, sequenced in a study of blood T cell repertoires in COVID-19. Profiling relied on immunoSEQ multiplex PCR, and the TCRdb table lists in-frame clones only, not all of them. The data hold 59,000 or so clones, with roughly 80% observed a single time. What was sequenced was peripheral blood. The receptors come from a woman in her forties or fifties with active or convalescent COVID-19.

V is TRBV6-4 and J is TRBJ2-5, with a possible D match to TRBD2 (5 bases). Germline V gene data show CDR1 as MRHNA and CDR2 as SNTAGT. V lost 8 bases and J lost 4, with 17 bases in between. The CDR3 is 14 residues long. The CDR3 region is CASYGTGSGETQYF. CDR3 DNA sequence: TGTGCCAGCTACGGAACGGGAAGCGGAGAGACCCAGTACTTC.

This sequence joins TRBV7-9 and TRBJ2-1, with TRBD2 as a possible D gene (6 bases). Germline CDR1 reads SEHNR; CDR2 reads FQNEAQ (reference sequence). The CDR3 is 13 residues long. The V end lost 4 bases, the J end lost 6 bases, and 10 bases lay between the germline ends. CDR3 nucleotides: TGTGCCAGCAGCTCGACTAGACCCAATGAGCAGTTCTTC. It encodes CASSSTRPNEQFF.

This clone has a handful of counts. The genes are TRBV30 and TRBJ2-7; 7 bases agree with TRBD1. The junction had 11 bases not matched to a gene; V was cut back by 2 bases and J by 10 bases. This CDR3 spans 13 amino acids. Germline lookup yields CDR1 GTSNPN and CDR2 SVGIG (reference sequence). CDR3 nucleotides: TGTGCCTGGAGTTTCCCGGGACAGAGGTTCCAGTACTTC. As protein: CAWSFPGQRFQYF.